The rows below give T cell receptor beta chains drawn from one sample of a study of vaccination and CD4 T cells after COVID-19. These TCRs' antigens remain unknown. TCRdb ran MiXCR on the PCR reads and lists one entry per CDR3 protein. The table records 16,000 or so distinct CDR3 sequences, around 79% of them present only once. Sequencing used CD4+ T cells from blood, cultured in vitro, obtained after SARS-CoV-2 vaccination. The receptors come from a human donor who received a COVID-19 vaccine. Both conserved end residues are part of each CDR3. D genes are given only for firm matches. Part of the rows lack a size; the others show once, few, many or a class for expanded clones.

>TRBV2|-|TRBD1|TRBJ2-5
TGTGCCAGCCGGGACCCAGGGGGAGAGACCCAGTACTTC
CASRDPGGETQYF
>TRBV19|-|TRBD1|TRBJ2-2
TGTGCCAGTAGCCCAGAGACAGGGGGCGGTGTTGGCGGGGAGCTGTTTTTT
CASSPETGGGVGGELFF
>TRBV7-9|few|-|TRBJ1-2
TGTGCCAGCAGCTTAGACCCCCTCGGCGGCTACACCTTC
CASSLDPLGGYTF
>TRBV6-1|-|-|TRBJ1-1
TGTGCCAGCAGGGGACTGGGCATGAACACTGAAGCTTTCTTT
CASRGLGMNTEAFF
>TRBV10-3|-|-|TRBJ2-5
TGTGCCATCAGCGGCCCCCCAGGCGGAGGGGAGGAGACCCAGTACTTC
CAISGPPGGGEETQYF
>TRBV20-1|once|-|TRBJ1-3
TGCAGTGCTAGAGTCAGGGGTGCTGCTGGAAACACCATATATTTT
CSARVRGAAGNTIYF
>TRBV6-1|-|TRBD1|TRBJ2-5
TGTGCCAGCAGTGACCCTGGACAGGGAAAAGAGACCCAGTACTTC
CASSDPGQGKETQYF
>TRBV21-1|-|-|TRBJ1-4
TGTGCCAGCAGCAAAGAAAGGAGCCGGGTAGGTGAAAAACTGTTTTTT
CASSKERSRVGEKLFF
>TRBV15|-|TRBD1|TRBJ2-2
TGTGCCACCAGCAGAGGGGACAGGAACACCGGGGAGCTGTTTTTT
CATSRGDRNTGELFF
>TRBV19|few|-|TRBJ1-4
TGTGCCAGTAGTCCCCGGCCTAACCCGGGCCCAGAAAAACTGTTTTTT
CASSPRPNPGPEKLFF
>TRBV30|-|-|TRBJ2-7
TGTGCCTGGAGTACCGAGACAGAAGGCTACGAGCAGTACTTC
CAWSTETEGYEQYF
>TRBV27|-|-|TRBJ2-3
TGTGCCAGCAGTTTACGAGGGAGGGGGCGTACAGATACGCAGTATTTT
CASSLRGRGRTDTQYF
>TRBV7-8|-|TRBD1|TRBJ1-1
TGTGCCAGCAGCTTAGCAGGGACAGGGGATGGTTCGGGCACTGAAGCTTTCTTT
CASSLAGTGDGSGTEAFF
>TRBV7-9|-|-|TRBJ1-3
TGTGCCAGCAGCCCCGACGGGTACTCTGGAAACACCATATATTTT
CASSPDGYSGNTIYF
>TRBV19|once|-|TRBJ1-6
TGTGCCAGTAGTCTGGGCAGGGCGTCTTCACCCCTCCACTTT
CASSLGRASSPLHF
>TRBV5-1|-|-|TRBJ2-7
TGCGCCAGCAGCCTCGGACAGAGAACCTCCTACGAGCAGTACTTC
CASSLGQRTSYEQYF
>TRBV20-1|-|TRBD1|TRBJ1-5
TGCAGTGCTAGAGCGACCGAGACAGGGGGTTCGAGCAATCAGCCCCAGCATTTT
CSARATETGGSSNQPQHF
>TRBV6-4|-|-|TRBJ1-1
TGTGCCAGCAGTGACGCGGGGATGAACACTGAAGCTTTCTTT
CASSDAGMNTEAFF
>TRBV20-1|-|-|TRBJ2-5
TGCAGTGCTAGAATCCCGGGACAAGGGGGAGAGACCCAGTACTTC
CSARIPGQGGETQYF
>TRBV24-1|-|-|TRBJ2-3
TGTGCCACCAGTGGCAAACAGGGTCCCTTCACAGATACGCAGTATTTT
CATSGKQGPFTDTQYF
>TRBV12-3/TRBV12-4|-|-|TRBJ2-3
TGTGCCAGCAGTTTAGGTCAAGATACGCAGTATTTT
CASSLGQDTQYF
>TRBV20-1|few|TRBD2|TRBJ2-5
TGCAGTGCTAGACTCCCTGGCGGGGGGCGAACTAACCGACAAGAGACCCAGTACTTC
CSARLPGGGRTNRQETQYF
>TRBV19|-|TRBD1|TRBJ2-7
TGTGCCAGTACCTCGACAGGGGGGTCCGGTTACGAGCAGTACTTC
CASTSTGGSGYEQYF
>TRBV5-4|-|TRBD2|TRBJ2-5
TGTGCCAGCAGCTTGTTGACTAGCGGGGGGGTGACCCAGTACTTC
CASSLLTSGGVTQYF
>TRBV20-1|-|-|TRBJ2-7
TGCAGTGCTAGCCGAGCGTGGGCCAGCTCCTACGAGCAGTACTTC
CSASRAWASSYEQYF
>TRBV6-1|-|-|TRBJ1-1
TGTGCCAGCTGGAACTGGCTCGTGAACACTGAAGCTTTCTTT
CASWNWLVNTEAFF
>TRBV6-5|-|-|TRBJ1-2
TGTGCCAGCAGTTACTCGGGTTTTGGGGAACCTACTAGTGGCTACACCTTC
CASSYSGFGEPTSGYTF
>TRBV19|-|-|TRBJ1-1
TGTGCCAGTAGTATAGATCGGGGGGTTAACACTGAAGCTTTCTTT
CASSIDRGVNTEAFF
>TRBV20-1|-|TRBD1|TRBJ1-2
TGCAGTGCTAGAGCTTTTACAGGGGGCGGCTACACCTTC
CSARAFTGGGYTF
>TRBV6-1|-|-|TRBJ1-3
TGTGCCAGCTGGAGTTCTGGAAACACCATATATTTT
CASWSSGNTIYF
>TRBV19|-|-|TRBJ1-5
TGTGCCAGTACCCCGGACCGATGGGATCAGCCCCAGCATTTT
CASTPDRWDQPQHF
>TRBV24-1|-|-|TRBJ2-1
TGTGCCACCGATGGGGGGCCAGCCTACAATGAGCAGTTCTTC
CATDGGPAYNEQFF
>TRBV6-1|-|TRBD1|TRBJ1-6
TGTGCCAGCAGTCCTGACAGGGTCTCACCCCTCCACTTT
CASSPDRVSPLHF
>TRBV30|-|-|TRBJ1-2
TGTGCCTGGAGTCCCCGCGGGCGGGACACTGACCCTGGGCCCTCTGGCTACACCTTC
CAWSPRGRDTDPGPSGYTF
>TRBV7-9|-|TRBD2|TRBJ2-1
TGTGCCAGCAGTCCCAGCGGGGGGCTGTACAATGAGCAGTTCTTC
CASSPSGGLYNEQFF
>TRBV30|-|-|TRBJ1-1
TGTGCCTGGAGTGTACGCAGTGCAGCTGAAGCTTTCTTT
CAWSVRSAAEAFF
>TRBV19|-|-|TRBJ1-6
TGTGCCAGTAGTATGGAGAGCTCCTATAATTCACCCCTCCACTTT
CASSMESSYNSPLHF
>TRBV7-9|-|-|TRBJ1-3
TGTGCCAGCTCCGGAAACACCATATATTTT
CASSGNTIYF
>TRBV19|-|-|TRBJ1-2
TGTGCCAGTTACCGCGGGGGAAGCTATGGCTACACCTTC
CASYRGGSYGYTF
>TRBV2|once|TRBD2|TRBJ2-1
TGTGCCAGCATCGACAGCGGGGTCTATACGGATGAGCAGTTCTTC
CASIDSGVYTDEQFF
>TRBV7-9|once|TRBD1|TRBJ1-1
TGTGCCAGCATCCAACAGGGGGCGCGTGTAACTGAAGCTTTCTTT
CASIQQGARVTEAFF
>TRBV19|-|-|TRBJ2-7
TGTGCCAGTAGTATAGGCGATCCAGGGACCTACGAGCAGTACTTC
CASSIGDPGTYEQYF
>TRBV2|-|TRBD1|TRBJ2-7
TGTGCCAGCAGTGAAGCGCTAGGACAGGGGACTAACGAGCAGTACTTC
CASSEALGQGTNEQYF
>TRBV24-1|-|-|TRBJ2-3
TGTGCCACCAGTCTAGGGGGCACAGATACGCAGTATTTT
CATSLGGTDTQYF
>TRBV20-1|-|TRBD1|TRBJ1-6
TGCAGTGCGGGGGGACAGAGCTCCTATAATTCACCCCTCCACTTT
CSAGGQSSYNSPLHF
>TRBV7-3|-|TRBD2|TRBJ2-3
TGTGCCAGCAGCTTAGGCCCCCGGGTAGCGGGAAGCACAGATACGCAGTATTTT
CASSLGPRVAGSTDTQYF
>TRBV20-1|-|-|TRBJ2-5
TGCAGTGCCCTAACGGAACCGGGACAAAAAGAGACCCAGTACTTC
CSALTEPGQKETQYF
>TRBV7-2|-|-|TRBJ2-5
TGTGCCAGCAGCCCCTTATTTTCCCAAGAGACCCAGTACTTC
CASSPLFSQETQYF
>TRBV5-5|-|-|TRBJ2-3
TGTGCCAGCAGCTTGTTCGGACAGAGCACAGATACGCAGTATTTT
CASSLFGQSTDTQYF
>TRBV12-3/TRBV12-4|-|-|TRBJ2-5
TGTGCCAGCAGTTCAGAGCCGGTCCAAGAGACCCAGTACTTC
CASSSEPVQETQYF
>TRBV7-7|-|-|TRBJ2-5
TGTGCCAGCAGCCACGGACAGCAAGAGACCCAGTACTTC
CASSHGQQETQYF
>TRBV20-1|few|TRBD2|TRBJ2-3
TGCAGTGCCGCGACTAGCGGGGGAACCACAGATACGCAGTATTTT
CSAATSGGTTDTQYF
>TRBV27|-|-|TRBJ1-5
TGTGCCAGCAGAGGGCAGGCCAATCAGCCCCAGCATTTT
CASRGQANQPQHF